These 22 T cell receptor beta chains were all obtained from the same sample, sequenced in a study of Ad26.COV2.S vaccination and SARS-CoV-2 variants (dated by TCRdb to the early 2020s). The library relied on the immunoSEQ multiplex PCR assay. TCRdb retrieved this table from immuneACCESS and kept in-frame rearrangements only. Not all clones are present; in checked studies, unresolved V genes account for under half, and no reason is known for the remainder. The sample profile shows 300,000 to 500,000 clones; roughly nine tenths of them were found once. Under 3.5% of the sample goes to the ten largest clones. The treatment or condition label of this sample denotes: roughly 18 received Ad26.COV2.S at low or high dose, single or two shots; roughly 5 received placebo; per-sample allocation not given. For vaccine and placebo recipients, the sequenced repertoires came from samples collected on day 63 after the first injection.

The sequences come from peripheral blood, collected in a trial of Ad26.COV2.S vaccine versus placebo. These receptors originate from a person between 18 and 59 years old who received the Ad26.COV2.S COVID-19 vaccine or a placebo.

The rearrangement joins TRBV5-4 to TRBJ1-3; D may be TRBD1 (5 bases). The CDR3 length is 17 residues. Between the trimmed V and J ends, which lost 4 bases and 1 base, there was a span of 18 bases. In germline, CDR1 is SGHNT, CDR2 YYREEE (reference sequence). The CDR3 bases are TGTGCCAGCAGCACGGGACGTCCCGGAGGGTCTGGAAACACCATATATTTT. Translated, it gives CASSTGRPGGSGNTIYF.

This rearrangement joins TRBV7-2 to TRBJ1-2, with TRBD1 as a possible D gene (5 bases). V lost 11 bases and J 8 bases, leaving 9 bases between the germline ends. This CDR3 is 9 amino acids long. The germline V gene has CDR1 SGHTA and CDR2 FQGNSA. The CDR3 nucleotides are TGTGCCCCCGGGGGAGGCTACACCTTC. This encodes CAPGGGYTF.

This chain connects TRBV27 to TRBJ2-2; D not resolved. Trimming removed 3 bases at V and 5 bases at J, with 4 bases between. Looked up from germline, CDR1 is MNHEY and CDR2 is SMNVEV (reference sequence). The length of the CDR3 is 12 residues. The CDR3 DNA reads TGTGCCAGCAGTTTTCGGACCGGGGAGCTGTTTTTT. This codes for CASSFRTGELFF.

The CDR3 DNA reads as TGTGCCTGGAAATCAGGGGGGCAGGGCTACACCTTC. It codes for CAWKSGGQGYTF. The V call is TRBV30, the J call TRBJ1-2; the match to TRBD1 covers 7 bases. CDR1 and CDR2 from the germline V gene are GTSNPN and SVGIG (reference sequence). Losses at the gene ends were 4 bases for V and 8 bases for J; bases not matched to a gene: 7. The CDR3 is made up of 12 amino acids.

The rearrangement uses TRBV7-9 and TRBJ1-2; 8 bases are shared with TRBD1. The germline V gene has CDR1 SEHNR and CDR2 FQNEAQ (reference sequence). Trimming at V came to 4 bases and at J to 7 bases, leaving 8 bases not matched to a gene. The CDR3 length is 14 residues. CDR3 coding DNA: TGTGCCAGCAGCTCCGGACAGGGTTTAGTTGGCTACACCTTC. Translated, it gives CASSSGQGLVGYTF.

This clone appeared once. This rearrangement joins TRBV16 to TRBJ2-3; TRBD2 might be the D (5 bases). From germline, CDR1 is KGHSY and CDR2 FQNENV. V shed 0 bases and J shed 2 bases, with 9 bases lying between them. This CDR3 spans 15 amino acids. The CDR3 reads CASSQSGLLTDTQYF. CDR3 nucleotides: TGTGCCAGCAGCCAATCCGGACTTCTCACAGATACGCAGTATTTT.

This clone came up a few times. V gene TRBV19 combines with J gene TRBJ1-2; TRBD1 matches at 10 bases. The germline V gene encodes CDR1 LNHDA and CDR2 SQIVND (reference sequence). The CDR3 runs to 18 residues. J gave up 3 bases and V 4 bases, and 14 bases lay outside the gene matches. CDR3 in DNA: TGTGCCAGTAGTACGCCGGGACAGGGGTCTTTCGGAGACTATGGCTACACCTTC. Translating it yields CASSTPGQGSFGDYGYTF.

The chain combines TRBV7-9 with TRBJ2-1, with unresolved D. Germline assignment: CDR1 SEHNR and CDR2 FQNEAQ (reference sequence). The ends were cut back, 1 base at V and 12 bases at J, with 16 bases in the middle. This CDR3 is built from 14 residues. The CDR3 loop reads CASSLGYGVGSQFF. The CDR3 bases are TGTGCCAGCAGCTTAGGGTATGGGGTTGGTTCGCAGTTCTTC.

The chain is built from TRBV12-5 and TRBJ1-2; 7 bases agree with TRBD1. The CDR3 spans 14 residues. Germline trimming cut 5 bases from V and 4 bases from J; bases unmatched to any gene: 7. In germline, CDR1 is LGHNT, CDR2 FRNRAP. CDR3 in DNA: TGTGCTAGTGGTAGCCAGGGGGAGAGCTATGGCTACACCTTC. The encoded protein is CASGSQGESYGYTF.

This rearrangement joins TRBV29-1 to TRBJ2-3, with 12 bases matching TRBD1. V was clipped by 4 bases and J by 5 bases; unmatched bases: 4. The CDR3 spans 14 residues. Germline V gene lookup returns CDR1 SQVTM and CDR2 ANQGSEA. CDR3 sequence reads: CSVAGTGGIDTQYF. CDR3 bases: TGCAGCGTTGCAGGGACAGGGGGCATAGATACGCAGTATTTT.

This clone was seen a single time. The chain couples TRBV9 to TRBJ2-7, with D uncertain. The CDR3 loop spans 15 amino acids. The germline V gene encodes CDR1 SGDLS and CDR2 YYNGEE. V lost 0 bases and J lost 4, with 14 bases in between. CDR3 bases: TGTGCCAGCAGCGTAGCTGGATGGAACCCGTACGAGCAGTACTTC. Protein product: CASSVAGWNPYEQYF.

This rearrangement joins TRBV10-3 to TRBJ1-2, with D unresolved. The CDR3 is 11 amino acids. The V gene lost 10 bases and the J gene lost 1 base, with 7 bases spanning the gap. Germline V gene lookup returns CDR1 ENHRY and CDR2 SYGVKD. The CDR3 DNA sequence: TGTGCCAGCAGCGTTAACTATGGCTACACCTTC. Protein product: CASSVNYGYTF.

This sequence joins TRBV2 and TRBJ1-1; 8 bases line up with TRBD1. The germline V gene has CDR1 SNHLY and CDR2 FYNNEI. The CDR3 length is 14 residues. J lost 6 bases, V lost 4 bases, and 7 bases had no gene match. CDR3 in DNA: TGTGCCAGCAGTGTGCAGGGGGCGCGGGCTGAAGCTTTCTTT. It is translated as CASSVQGARAEAFF.

The CDR3 is CASSLGGGLGHNEQFF. DNA for the CDR3: TGTGCCAGCAGCTTAGGCGGGGGACTCGGCCACAATGAGCAGTTCTTC. The chain has TRBV7-9 and TRBJ2-1; 7 positions match TRBD2. The V gene end was trimmed by 1 base and the J gene end by 5 bases; junction bases not matched to a gene: 8. The CDR3 is 16 amino acids. Germline-derived CDR1 and CDR2 are SEHNR and FQNEAQ (reference sequence). Drawing the rest from reference TRBV7-9 and TRBJ2-1, the complete variable domain is DTGVSQNPRHKITKRGQNVTFRCDPISEHNRLYWYRQTLGQGPEFLTYFQNEAQLEKSRLLSDRFSAERPKGSFSTLEIQRTEQGDSAMYLCASSLGGGLGHNEQFFGPGTRLTVL.

In DNA form, the CDR3 reads TGTGCCACCAGCAGAGTACAGGGACTTGGAAACACCATATATTTT. Protein sequence: CATSRVQGLGNTIYF. This rearrangement joins TRBV15 to TRBJ1-3; a weak D match, TRBD1 (6 bases). The CDR3 sequence is 15 residues long. Germline values: CDR1 LNHNV, CDR2 YYDKDF (reference sequence). Trimming pared 1 base from V and 3 bases from J, leaving 10 bases between. Full variable domain (outside the CDR3, taken from reference TRBV15 and TRBJ1-3): DAMVIQNPRYQVTQFGKPVTLSCSQTLNHNVMYWYQQKSSQAPKLLFHYYDKDFNNEADTPDNFQSRRPNTSFCFLDIRSPGLGDTAMYLCATSRVQGLGNTIYFGEGSWLTVV.

This clone was recorded once. This rearrangement joins TRBV9 to TRBJ1-1; 8 bases fit TRBD1. The CDR3 extends over 12 amino acids. Germline V gives CDR1 SGDLS, CDR2 YYNGEE. Unmatched junction bases numbered 2, after V lost 3 bases and J lost 7 bases. CDR3 region: CASSGQGIEAFF. As DNA, the CDR3 is TGTGCCAGCAGCGGACAGGGGATTGAAGCTTTCTTT.

This rearrangement joins TRBV11-3 to TRBJ1-1, with 10 nucleotides matching TRBD1. The germline V gene has CDR1 SGHNT and CDR2 YENEEA. There are 16 residues in the CDR3. The V segment lost 1 base and the J segment 4 bases; nucleotides outside the gene matches: 6. In DNA, the CDR3 is TGTGCCAGCAGCTTAGGGGGGACAGGGGTCGGCACTGAAGCTTTCTTT. Translation gives CASSLGGTGVGTEAFF.

This clone was observed at least ten times. This chain connects TRBV5-4 to TRBJ2-7; the D gene is possibly TRBD1 (6 bases). V was shortened by 7 bases and J by 5 bases, with 31 bases between the two germline ends. The CDR3 loop spans 18 amino acids. Germline CDR1 reads SGHNT; CDR2 reads YYREEE (reference sequence). Here the CDR3 reads CASSQEAGRLTGKDEQYF. DNA of the CDR3: TGTGCCAGCTCTCAGGAGGCGGGCCGTCTAACAGGGAAGGACGAGCAGTACTTC.

The J gene is TRBJ1-1, the V gene TRBV7-9, with a tentative D call TRBD1 (5 bases). Deletions cut 5 bases from V and 1 base from J, with 11 bases between. The CDR3 sequence is 14 residues long. The germline gives CDR1 SEHNR, CDR2 FQNEAQ (reference sequence). The CDR3 here is CASSPQQGNTEAFF. CDR3 DNA: TGTGCCAGCAGCCCTCAGCAGGGGAACACTGAAGCTTTCTTT.

This clone was observed a single time. The chain joins TRBV6-2 or TRBV6-3 to TRBJ1-1, with 8 positions matching TRBD1. Germline-derived CDR1 and CDR2 are MNHEY and SVGEGT. Trimming took 6 bases from V and 3 from J; bases not matched to a gene: 18. CDR3 size: 18 residues. CDR3 coding DNA: TGTGCCAGCAGCCCTACAGACAGGGGCAAGGTTGGGTACACTGAAGCTTTCTTT. Protein: CASSPTDRGKVGYTEAFF.

The chain combines TRBV7-2 with TRBJ2-5, with a possible D match to TRBD1 (5 bases). Looked up from germline, CDR1 is SGHTA and CDR2 is FQGNSA. Deletions cut 4 bases from V and 2 bases from J, with 8 bases between. The CDR3 runs to 13 residues. CDR3 region: CASSWGFQETQYF. The CDR3 nucleotides are TGTGCCAGCAGCTGGGGCTTTCAAGAGACCCAGTACTTC. The variable domain in full, completed from reference TRBV7-2 and TRBJ2-5, reads GAGVSQSPSNKVTEKGKDVELRCDPISGHTALYWYRQSLGQGLEFLIYFQGNSAPDKSGLPSDRFSAERTGGSVSTLTIQRTQQEDSAVYLCASSWGFQETQYFGPGTRLLVL.

The chain combines TRBV11-2 with TRBJ2-3; D is unclear. Germline-derived CDR1 and CDR2 are SGHAT and FQNNGV. Trimming cost V 1 base and J 9 bases, with 14 bases left between them. The CDR3 covers 14 residues. In DNA form, the CDR3 reads TGTGCCAGCAGCTTAGCCTTCGGATTGGTGACGCAGTATTTT. It yields the protein CASSLAFGLVTQYF.